This T cell receptor beta chain was found in a study of T cell repertoires in cytomegalovirus infection. Study-level results: Predominance within the ex vivo response was attributable to HLA-C-restricted CMV-specific TCR beta clonotypes. Cumulative public TCR beta family frequency identified carriers of CMV plus the relevant HLA.

The CDR3 contains 11 residues. V lost 0 bases and J 5 bases, leaving 2 bases between the germline ends. Germline lookup yields CDR1 GTSNPN and CDR2 SVGIG (reference sequence). TCRdb ran MiXCR on the reads and lists one entry per CDR3 protein. Among more than 500,000 distinct CDR3 sequences listed, approximately 15% were seen once. Concerning this clonotype itself: Its antigen is currently unknown.

The rearrangement links TRBV30 to TRBJ2-1; no clear D. The receptor's source is a human donor in good health (CMV status not recorded). Some clones in this sample may be carry-over from other donors' samples. The material sequenced was CD8+ T cells from PBMCs. CDR3 nucleotide sequence: TGTGCCTGGAGTGTGGACAATGAGCAGTTCTTC. Its translation: CAWSVDNEQFF. Full variable domain (outside the CDR3, taken from reference TRBV30 and TRBJ2-1): SQTIHQWPATLVQPVGSPLSLECTVEGTSNPNLYWYRQAAGRGLQLLFYSVGIGQISSEVPQNLSASRPQDRQFILSSKKLLLSDSGFYLCAWSVDNEQFFGPGTRLTVL.